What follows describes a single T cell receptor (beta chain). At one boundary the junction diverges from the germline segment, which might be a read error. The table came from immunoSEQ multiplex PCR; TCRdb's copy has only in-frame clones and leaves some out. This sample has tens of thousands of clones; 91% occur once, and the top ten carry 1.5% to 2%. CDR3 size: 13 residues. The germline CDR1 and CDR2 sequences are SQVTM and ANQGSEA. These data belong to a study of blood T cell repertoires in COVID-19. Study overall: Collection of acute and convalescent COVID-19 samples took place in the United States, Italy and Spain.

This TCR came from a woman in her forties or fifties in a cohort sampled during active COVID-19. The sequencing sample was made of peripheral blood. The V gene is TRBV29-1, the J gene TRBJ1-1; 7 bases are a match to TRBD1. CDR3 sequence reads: CSAIQGPGTEAFF. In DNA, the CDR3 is TGCAGCGCTATACAGGGGCCCGGCACTGAGGCTTTCTTT.